Shown below are 16 T cell receptor beta chains from a single sample sequenced in a study of CD8 T cells in ankylosing spondylitis (dated by TCRdb to about 2017). The library was produced with 5' RACE. Sequenced on an Illumina HiSeq 2500. TCRdb reprocessed the public reads (quality trimming at Q25 with fastp, clone calling with MiXCR) and kept in-frame beta chains. Each entry is one CDR3 protein sequence, shown with its most common DNA and genes. This sample holds about 310,000 distinct CDR3 sequences; 20% to 25% were observed only once. The ten biggest clones cover roughly 3.6% of the sample. The sequenced sample was blood, either unsorted or a sorted T cell fraction (not recorded which). These receptors were taken from a female donor with ankylosing spondylitis or in good health (not recorded which).

This chain links TRBV11-2 with TRBJ2-1, with D perhaps matching TRBD2 (5 bases). The CDR3 totals 15 residues. Germline lookup yields CDR1 SGHAT and CDR2 FQNNGV. V was shortened by 5 bases and J by 8 bases, with 19 bases between the two germline ends. In DNA, the CDR3 is TGTGCCAGCAGCCCTAGCCCCGTCTCCACGGATGAGCAGTTCTTC. Amino acid sequence: CASSPSPVSTDEQFF.

V is TRBV5-1 and J is TRBJ2-3; 7 bases map to TRBD2. Germline trimming cut 1 base from V and 2 bases from J; bases unmatched to any gene: 7. The CDR3 is 16 amino acids. Per germline, CDR1 SGHRS and CDR2 YFSETQ. The CDR3 spells CASSLNGREFTDTQYF. The CDR3 region has the DNA TGCGCCAGCAGCTTGAATGGGCGGGAGTTCACAGATACGCAGTATTTT.

This clonotype has more than one count but fewer than ten. This chain links TRBV20-1 with TRBJ2-2; 8 bases line up with TRBD1. Per germline, CDR1 DFQATT and CDR2 SNEGSKA (reference sequence). CDR3 length: 14 residues. The ends lost 6 bases at V and 6 bases at J; junction bases unmatched: 9. The CDR3 here is CSARGLPGAGELFF. CDR3 in DNA: TGCAGTGCCAGGGGGCTCCCTGGGGCCGGGGAGCTGTTTTTT.

This clonotype was seen at least ten times. The chain is built from TRBV10-3 and TRBJ2-1; perhaps TRBD1 as D (6 bases). Germline loops: CDR1 ENHRY, CDR2 SYGVKD. This CDR3 is 13 amino acids long. V was clipped by 7 bases and J by 8 bases, with 15 bases between them. CDR3 bases: TGTGCCATCAAACCCGGGACAATTGATGAGCAGTTCTTC. Its translation: CAIKPGTIDEQFF.

This clonotype was seen a few times. The gene calls are TRBV19 and TRBJ2-1; TRBD2 aligns across 10 bases. J was trimmed by 9 bases and V by 2 bases; bases with no gene match: 13. The CDR3 loop spans 17 amino acids. Looked up from germline, CDR1 is LNHDA and CDR2 is SQIVND (reference sequence). CDR3 residues: CASSIKIWLAGEGEQFF. The CDR3 coding sequence is TGTGCCAGTAGTATAAAGATTTGGCTAGCGGGAGAGGGTGAGCAGTTCTTC.

This sequence joins TRBV7-3 and TRBJ2-5, with D unclear. The CDR3 runs 13 residues. CDR1 and CDR2 from the germline V gene are SGHTA and FQGTGA. Deletions cut 1 base from V and 8 bases from J, with 11 bases between. CDR3 sequence (DNA): TGTGCCAGCAGCTTAAATACAAGAACAACCCAGTACTTC. It codes for CASSLNTRTTQYF.

This clonotype showed up just a few times. V usage is TRBV28 and J usage is TRBJ2-5, with 8 bases lining up with TRBD1. Germline lookup yields CDR1 MDHEN and CDR2 SYDVKM. CDR3 length: 13 residues. V trimming: 4 bases; J trimming: 2 bases; junction bases outside the gene matches: 0. CDR3 nucleotide sequence: TGTGCCAGCAGTTGGACAGGGCAAGAGACCCAGTACTTC. Translated: CASSWTGQETQYF.

The chain carries TRBV7-2 and TRBJ2-1, with 7 bases that match TRBD1. The CDR3 spans 14 residues. J was trimmed by 7 bases and V by 0 bases; bases with no gene match: 3. The germline CDR1 and CDR2 sequences are SGHTA and FQGNSA. The CDR3 here is CASSLARDRNEQFF. The CDR3 nucleotides read TGTGCCAGCAGCTTAGCCCGGGACAGAAATGAGCAGTTCTTC.

The gene calls are TRBV11-2 and TRBJ2-2; 7 bases map to TRBD1. Looked up from germline, CDR1 is SGHAT and CDR2 is FQNNGV. CDR3 length: 15 residues. Trimming removed 5 bases from V and 5 bases from J; junction bases left unmatched: 8. As DNA, the CDR3 is TGTGCCAGCAGCCTCGCAGGGGGTAGGACCGGGGAGCTGTTTTTT. As protein: CASSLAGGRTGELFF.

In its sample, this clonotype was seen a few times. This rearrangement joins TRBV5-1 to TRBJ1-1; D not resolved. The ends were cut back, 2 bases at V and 6 bases at J, with 11 bases in the middle. Germline CDR1 is SGHRS and CDR2 is YFSETQ. The CDR3 has 13 amino acids. CDR3 bases: TGCGCCAGCAGCTTCGTCAGTGATGCTGAAGCTTTCTTT. As protein: CASSFVSDAEAFF.

This clonotype turned up a few times. The rearrangement uses TRBV5-6 and TRBJ2-1; D unresolved. V was clipped by 1 base and J by 4 bases, with 6 bases between them. The CDR3 is 13 residues long. The V gene's germline CDR1 is SGHDT and CDR2 YYEEEE. CDR3 sequence reads: CASSLFRYNEQFF. Written as DNA, the CDR3 is TGTGCCAGCAGCTTGTTTCGGTACAATGAGCAGTTCTTC.

There are many counts of this clonotype. The V and J genes are TRBV7-9 and TRBJ2-2; D unclear. The CDR3 consists of 15 residues. From germline, CDR1 is SEHNR and CDR2 FQNEAQ (reference sequence). The germline V and J ends were trimmed by 1 base and 2 bases, with 8 bases remaining between them. The CDR3 reads CASSLGASNTGELFF. CDR3 coding DNA: TGTGCCAGCAGCTTAGGAGCGTCTAACACCGGGGAGCTGTTTTTT.

The V call is TRBV5-1, the J call TRBJ2-1; 7 bases are shared with TRBD2. The CDR3 length is 16 residues. The V gene's germline CDR1 is SGHRS and CDR2 YFSETQ. J lost 5 bases, V lost 0 bases, and 8 bases had no gene match. CDR3 sequence: CASSLGVRGSHNEQFF. DNA for the CDR3: TGCGCCAGCAGCTTGGGGGTCCGCGGGAGTCACAATGAGCAGTTCTTC.

This clonotype was detected many times. The V gene is TRBV29-1, the J gene TRBJ1-5; D is uncertain. V lost 4 bases and J 1 base, leaving 5 bases between the germline ends. CDR3 length: 12 residues. Germline values: CDR1 SQVTM, CDR2 ANQGSEA. This CDR3 reads CSVGYSNQPQHF. The CDR3 DNA follows: TGCAGCGTTGGCTACAGCAATCAGCCCCAGCATTTT.

This clonotype has just a few counts. The chain couples TRBV9 to TRBJ2-6; 8 positions agree with TRBD1. Germline-derived CDR1 and CDR2 are SGDLS and YYNGEE. With V trimmed by 0 bases and J by 0 bases, 8 bases remained unmatched. The CDR3 runs to 19 residues. The CDR3 bases are TGTGCCAGCAGCGTAGTGGGACAGGCCGTCTTCTCTGGGGCCAACGTCCTGACTTTC. Translating gives CASSVVGQAVFSGANVLTF. Filled out from reference TRBV9 and TRBJ2-6, the complete variable domain reads DSGVTQTPKHLITATGQRVTLRCSPRSGDLSVYWYQQSLDQGLQFLIQYYNGEERAKGNILERFSAQQFPDLHSELNLSSLELGDSALYFCASSVVGQAVFSGANVLTFGAGSRLTVL.

This clonotype showed up just a few times. This chain links TRBV6-1 with TRBJ2-7; D is perhaps TRBD2 (6 bases). The germline V gene encodes CDR1 MNHNS and CDR2 SASEGT. The V end was cut by 8 bases, the J end by 4 bases, with 18 bases between. This CDR3 has 14 amino acids. CDR3 DNA sequence: TGTGCCAGCTCAAGGGACGGGAGAGCGTACGAGCAGTACTTC. This sequence encodes CASSRDGRAYEQYF.